A single sample is the source of the 30 T cell receptor beta chains below, sequenced in a study of OX40 agonist ivuxolimab in advanced cancers. Libraries came from the immunoSEQ multiplex PCR assay. The table was pulled from immuneACCESS by TCRdb, which kept in-frame rearrangements only. Such tables lose some clones; where checked, under half of the loss comes from unresolved V genes, and the rest has no known cause. The sample table holds roughly 60,000 clones, of which about 82% were seen once. The ten largest clones represent about 3.7% of the sample. The starting material was CD4+ or CD8+ T cells sorted from blood, obtained in a trial of the OX40 agonist ivuxolimab. These receptors all stem from an adult with an advanced solid tumor such as melanoma, head and neck, liver or kidney cancer.

The gene calls are TRBV9 and TRBJ1-2; D not resolved. The germline CDR1 and CDR2 sequences are SGDLS and YYNGEE. The V and J ends lost 1 base and 3 bases respectively, with 13 bases between them. The CDR3 runs 15 residues. CDR3 residues: CASSVSRYLDYGYTF. CDR3 bases: TGTGCCAGCAGCGTAAGCAGGTACTTGGACTATGGCTACACCTTC.

The chain's CDR3 is CASSPGTVGEQFF. The CDR3 nucleotides read TGTGCCAGCAGCCCCGGGACCGTCGGGGAGCAGTTCTTC. This chain connects TRBV11-2 to TRBJ2-1; D possibly matches TRBD1 or TRBD2 (5 bases each). This CDR3 comprises 13 residues. V lost 5 bases to trimming and J lost 10 bases, with 15 bases between them. Per the germline V gene, CDR1 is SGHAT and CDR2 is FQNNGV.

The genes are TRBV30 and TRBJ1-3, with a weak D call TRBD1 (6 bases). The length of the CDR3 is 14 residues. The V end lost 2 bases, the J end lost 0 bases, and 8 bases lay between the germline ends. CDR1 is GTSNPN and CDR2 is SVGIG in the germline V gene (reference sequence). CDR3 bases: TGTGCCTGGAGTATAGGGGGCTCTGGAAACACCATATATTTT. Its protein product is CAWSIGGSGNTIYF.

V gene TRBV7-2 combines with J gene TRBJ2-1, with D uncertain. Trimming cost V 5 bases and J 3 bases, with 14 bases left between them. The CDR3 length is 15 residues. Germline values: CDR1 SGHTA, CDR2 FQGNSA. CDR3: CASSLGQFFYNEQFF. CDR3 in DNA: TGTGCCAGCAGCCTAGGGCAGTTTTTCTACAATGAGCAGTTCTTC.

Concerning this clone itself: Within the sample, other DNA sequences also encode this same CDR3. The genes are TRBV5-1 and TRBJ2-4; D is perhaps TRBD1 (5 bases). This CDR3 is built from 16 residues. Germline values: CDR1 SGHRS, CDR2 YFSETQ. V was cut by 1 base and J by 0 bases, with 11 bases left in between. DNA for the CDR3: TGCGCCAGCAGCTTGTCCGACAGTGTAGCCAAAAACATTCAGTACTTC. Translating gives CASSLSDSVAKNIQYF.

The J gene is TRBJ1-1, the V gene TRBV18, with 7 bases that match TRBD1. V shed 3 bases, J shed 0 bases, and the junction held 1 base outside the gene matches. The CDR3 covers 14 residues. The germline CDR1 and CDR2 sequences are KGHSH and LQKENI. CDR3 sequence (DNA): TGTGCCAGCTCACCGGGACAGTTGAACACTGAAGCTTTCTTT. Translated, it gives CASSPGQLNTEAFF.

The genes are TRBV19 and TRBJ2-1; no reliable D call. Trimming removed 3 bases at V and 7 bases at J, with 7 bases between. The CDR3 consists of 12 residues. The germline V gene encodes CDR1 LNHDA and CDR2 SQIVND (reference sequence). CDR3 region: CASSITGNEQFF. The CDR3 DNA follows: TGTGCCAGTAGTATTACCGGTAATGAGCAGTTCTTC.

This chain joins TRBV27 and TRBJ1-2, with D unclear. CDR1 and CDR2 from the germline V gene are MNHEY and SMNVEV (reference sequence). This CDR3 has 13 amino acids. V was shortened by 5 bases and J by 7 bases, with 14 bases between the two germline ends. CDR3 DNA: TGTGCCAGCAGTACACCCCCCTTCAGTGGCTACACCTTC. This encodes CASSTPPFSGYTF.

The chain is built from TRBV19 and TRBJ1-5; 7 positions agree with TRBD1. Germline-derived CDR1 and CDR2 are LNHDA and SQIVND (reference sequence). The CDR3 has 13 amino acids. V dropped 8 bases and J dropped 8; count of bases not matched to a gene: 9. DNA for the CDR3: TGTGCCAGTTTACAGGGGCGGGACGAGCCCCAGCATTTT. Translation gives CASLQGRDEPQHF.

The V gene is TRBV2, the J gene TRBJ2-1, with D uncertain. The CDR3 contains 11 residues. Germline lookup yields CDR1 SNHLY and CDR2 FYNNEI. The V end was cut by 1 base, the J end by 9 bases, with 4 bases between. Here the CDR3 reads CASSEVGEQFF. CDR3 in DNA: TGTGCCAGCAGTGAAGTGGGTGAGCAGTTCTTC.

The V gene is TRBV6-5, the J gene TRBJ2-7, with a weak D call TRBD1 (5 bases). The CDR3 spans 14 residues. Trimming removed 6 bases from V and 4 bases from J, with 16 bases in between. CDR1 and CDR2 from the germline V gene are MNHEY and SVGAGI. CDR3 sequence: CASSRVRAGYEQYF. As DNA, the CDR3 is TGTGCCAGCAGCCGCGTCAGGGCTGGATACGAGCAGTACTTC.

CDR3 residues: CASSYPGRNSYEQYF. Here the CDR3 DNA reads TGTGCCAGCAGTTACCCAGGACGGAACTCCTACGAGCAGTACTTC. The V and J genes are TRBV6-5 and TRBJ2-7; D remains unclear. Germline loops: CDR1 MNHEY, CDR2 SVGAGI. CDR3 length equals 15 residues. V was cut by 2 bases and J by 0 bases, with 11 bases left in between.

The gene calls are TRBV5-4 and TRBJ2-3; D is uncertain. The CDR3 covers 11 residues. Germline V gene sequence: CDR1 SGHNT, CDR2 YYREEE (reference sequence). V was clipped by 3 bases and J by 2 bases, with 1 base between them. DNA of the CDR3: TGTGCCAGCAGCTCCACAGATACGCAGTATTTT. It translates to CASSSTDTQYF.

This clone was counted only a few times. V and J are TRBV15 and TRBJ2-7; 7 positions agree with TRBD1. V trimming: 2 bases; J trimming: 5 bases; junction bases outside the gene matches: 9. The CDR3 length is 15 residues. Germline CDR1 and CDR2: LNHNV and YYDKDF (reference sequence). The DNA of the CDR3 is TGTGCCACCAGCAGACGAGGACAGGCCCGCCACGAGCAGTACTTC. This translates into CATSRRGQARHEQYF.

The rearrangement links TRBV28 to TRBJ1-2; D gene unclear. Per germline, CDR1 MDHEN and CDR2 SYDVKM. V was clipped by 1 base and J by 7 bases, with 19 bases between them. This CDR3 is built from 16 residues. The CDR3 DNA sequence: TGTGCCAGCAGTTTATCCCCTCGGACCCGACGCGGTGGCTACACCTTC. It encodes CASSLSPRTRRGGYTF.

The chain couples TRBV6-6 to TRBJ2-7, with D maybe TRBD1 (6 bases). CDR3 length: 16 amino acids. Trimming stripped 0 bases from V and 2 bases from J, with 14 bases between. Germline CDR1 reads MNHNY; CDR2 reads SVGAGI (reference sequence). In DNA form, the CDR3 reads TGTGCCAGCAGTTACTCGGCAGGGGAAGCACCCTACGAGCAGTACTTC. The encoded protein is CASSYSAGEAPYEQYF.

This rearrangement joins TRBV19 to TRBJ1-5, with 8 positions matching TRBD1. Per the germline V gene, CDR1 is LNHDA and CDR2 is SQIVND (reference sequence). Trimming removed 6 bases from V and 7 bases from J; junction bases left unmatched: 11. This CDR3 is 15 amino acids long. CDR3 in DNA: TGTGCCAGTAGACCCGGCAGGGGGCGTCGGCAGCCCCAGCATTTT. Its translation is CASRPGRGRRQPQHF.

Remarks on this clone: Other nucleotide sequences from this sample produce the same CDR3. The rearrangement joins TRBV7-2 to TRBJ2-5; D possibly corresponds to TRBD1 (6 bases). Trimming took 1 base from V and 5 from J, leaving 8 bases between them. Germline CDR1 reads SGHTA; CDR2 reads FQGNSA. CDR3 length: 13 amino acids. CDR3 sequence: CASSLDREETQYF. The DNA of the CDR3 is TGTGCCAGCAGCTTAGACAGGGAGGAGACCCAGTACTTC. The entire variable domain, with the rest obtained from reference TRBV7-2 and TRBJ2-5, is as follows: GAGVSQSPSNKVTEKGKDVELRCDPISGHTALYWYRQSLGQGLEFLIYFQGNSAPDKSGLPSDRFSAERTGGSVSTLTIQRTQQEDSAVYLCASSLDREETQYFGPGTRLLVL.

The rearrangement links TRBV28 to TRBJ2-3; 9 nucleotides agree with TRBD2. Germline V gene lookup returns CDR1 MDHEN and CDR2 SYDVKM. After removal of 3 bases from V and 3 bases from J, the junction contained 16 bases not matched to a gene. The CDR3 has 19 residues. DNA for the CDR3: TGTGCCAGCAGTTTTATGTTTAGAGCGGGAGGATACGGGACAGATACGCAGTATTTT. Protein: CASSFMFRAGGYGTDTQYF.

The chain combines TRBV14 with TRBJ2-5; D gene uncertain. CDR3 length equals 12 residues. The V gene's germline CDR1 is SGHDN and CDR2 FVKESK. V shed 8 bases and J shed 11 bases, with 18 bases lying between them. The CDR3 DNA is TGTGCCAGCGCCTTGGGCCACTTCATGCAGTACTTC. Its protein is CASALGHFMQYF.

The genes are TRBV6-5 and TRBJ1-1; no firm D call. The germline CDR1 and CDR2 sequences are MNHEY and SVGAGI. The V and J ends lost 9 bases and 4 bases respectively, with 9 bases between them. The CDR3 contains 11 residues. The CDR3 is CASAVGTEAFF. For the CDR3, the DNA is TGTGCCAGTGCGGTAGGCACTGAAGCTTTCTTT.

The genes are TRBV28 and TRBJ1-1; D perhaps matches TRBD1 (6 bases). CDR3 length equals 11 residues. Per the germline V gene, CDR1 is MDHEN and CDR2 is SYDVKM. The V and J ends lost 10 bases and 5 bases respectively, with 11 bases between them. CDR3 loop: CATEGGTEAFF. The CDR3, as DNA: TGTGCCACAGAAGGGGGTACTGAAGCTTTCTTT.

A single count supports this clone. This chain connects TRBV7-9 to TRBJ2-1, with TRBD1 as a possible D gene (6 bases). The CDR3 sequence is 15 residues long. Per the germline V gene, CDR1 is SEHNR and CDR2 is FQNEAQ (reference sequence). The V gene lost 3 bases and the J gene lost 5 bases, with 14 bases spanning the gap. This chain's CDR3 is CASSFGQGLHNEQFF. CDR3 in DNA: TGTGCCAGCAGCTTCGGGCAGGGGTTACACAATGAGCAGTTCTTC. Full variable domain (remainder filled in from reference TRBV7-9 and TRBJ2-1): DTGVSQNPRHKITKRGQNVTFRCDPISEHNRLYWYRQTLGQGPEFLTYFQNEAQLEKSRLLSDRFSAERPKGSFSTLEIQRTEQGDSAMYLCASSFGQGLHNEQFFGPGTRLTVL.

The chain is built from TRBV28 and TRBJ1-2; the D gene is possibly TRBD1 (6 bases). The CDR3 totals 14 residues. Trimming left V 6 bases short and J 8 bases short, with 19 bases between. Germline CDR1 is MDHEN and CDR2 is SYDVKM. The CDR3 DNA sequence: TGTGCCAGCAGCTCATCCAACAGGGCGTCGGGCTACACCTTC. Translating gives CASSSSNRASGYTF.

This clone has just one count. The chain uses TRBV7-9 and TRBJ1-2, with 7 nucleotides matching TRBD1. Germline CDR1 reads SEHNR; CDR2 reads FQNEAQ (reference sequence). V gave up 4 bases and J gave up 2 bases; unmatched junction bases: 4. The CDR3 runs to 14 residues. This chain's CDR3 is CASSYPTGNYGYTF. CDR3 bases: TGTGCCAGCAGCTACCCGACAGGGAACTATGGCTACACCTTC.

The V and J genes are TRBV27 and TRBJ2-5; TRBD1 is a possible D gene (6 bases). Germline V gene data show CDR1 as MNHEY and CDR2 as SMNVEV (reference sequence). The CDR3 runs 13 residues. V lost 4 bases and J lost 5, with 11 bases in between. CDR3 region: CASSWARGETQYF. The CDR3 coding sequence is TGTGCCAGCAGTTGGGCCAGGGGCGAGACCCAGTACTTC.

This rearrangement joins TRBV7-8 to TRBJ2-1, with a weak D call TRBD2 (6 bases). V was pared by 8 bases and J by 3 bases, with 14 bases between. This CDR3 comprises 14 residues. Per the germline V gene, CDR1 is SGHVS and CDR2 is FQNEAQ. CDR3 sequence: CASGGEEGYNEQFF. The CDR3 nucleotides read TGTGCCAGCGGGGGAGAGGAGGGCTACAATGAGCAGTTCTTC. The full variable domain, with the rest looked up from reference TRBV7-8 and TRBJ2-1, is GAGVSQSPRYKVAKRGQDVALRCDPISGHVSLFWYQQALGQGPEFLTYFQNEAQLDKSGLPSDRFFAERPEGSVSTLKIQRTQQEDSAVYLCASGGEEGYNEQFFGPGTRLTVL.

This chain uses TRBV5-4 with TRBJ2-3; possible D gene TRBD1, 6 bases. V was shortened by 4 bases and J by 2 bases, with 17 bases between the two germline ends. CDR1 and CDR2 from the germline V gene are SGHNT and YYREEE (reference sequence). This CDR3 has 16 residues. The CDR3 nucleotides read TGTGCCAGCAGCCTGGACAGCCCACTAGACACAGATACGCAGTATTTT. It is translated as CASSLDSPLDTDTQYF.

Points on this clone: Different DNA sequences within this sample yield the same CDR3. The rearrangement uses TRBV9 and TRBJ2-5; 7 nucleotides match TRBD1. The J call may be incorrect, as the DNA end agrees better with TRBJ2-7. The germline CDR1 and CDR2 sequences are SGDLS and YYNGEE. CDR3 length: 12 residues. In DNA, the CDR3 is TGTGCCAGCAGCCCAGGGGGCTACGAGCAGTACTTC. Encoded protein: CASSPGGYEQYF.

CDR3 DNA sequence: TGTGCCAGCAGTGAAGCCCCCGGTACAGGAGCTTATGGCTACACCTTC. The encoded protein is CASSEAPGTGAYGYTF. The genes are TRBV6-1 and TRBJ1-2; maybe TRBD1 (5 bases). This CDR3 spans 16 amino acids. Germline loops: CDR1 MNHNS, CDR2 SASEGT. Trimming left V 0 bases short and J 5 bases short, with 16 bases between.